These 23 T cell receptor beta chains were all obtained from the same sample, sequenced in a study of cytomegalovirus exposure and HLA in healthy donors. PCR involved 60 Vbeta and 13 Jbeta primers. Some clones are missing from TCRdb's copy, which holds only in-frame ones; the method was immunoSEQ multiplex PCR. This sample carries about 93,000 clones, over 65% of them seen once, and the ten largest clones take roughly 3.8%. Sequencing used PBMCs. These receptors were collected from a man over 45 in good health and CMV-seronegative.

For the CDR3, the DNA is TGTGCCAGTAGTACAATCAATGTACTAGCGGGAGTTCAGTTCTTC. Protein: CASSTINVLAGVQFF. The chain is built from TRBV19 and TRBJ2-1; 11 positions agree with TRBD2. The V gene's germline CDR1 is LNHDA and CDR2 SQIVND (reference sequence). This CDR3 is 15 amino acids long. Trimming at V came to 4 bases and at J to 13 bases, leaving 12 bases not matched to a gene.

This chain connects TRBV7-2 to TRBJ2-5, with D possibly being TRBD2 (5 bases). The CDR3 is 14 residues long. Between the trimmed V and J ends, which lost 7 bases and 2 bases, there was a span of 14 bases. CDR1 SGHTA and CDR2 FQGNSA come from the germline V gene. The CDR3 here is CASKVGPGQETQYF. CDR3 nucleotides: TGTGCCAGCAAAGTTGGACCGGGACAAGAGACCCAGTACTTC.

This chain uses TRBV11-2 with TRBJ2-5; D is possibly TRBD2 (6 bases). The germline V gene has CDR1 SGHAT and CDR2 FQNNGV. V lost 2 bases and J 5 bases, leaving 15 bases between the germline ends. CDR3 length: 15 residues. The CDR3 DNA reads TGTGCCAGCAGCTTACAAAGAAGACGGGGGGAGACCCAGTACTTC. Translating it yields CASSLQRRRGETQYF.

The J gene is TRBJ2-6, the V gene TRBV5-8; TRBD2 agrees at 16 bases. Germline CDR1 reads SGHTS; CDR2 reads YDEGEE. This CDR3 is 19 amino acids long. After removal of 4 bases from V and 2 bases from J, the junction contained 6 bases not matched to a gene. The chain's CDR3 is CASSQGLAGGLTGANVLTF. In nucleotides, the CDR3 is TGTGCCAGCAGCCAGGGACTAGCGGGAGGGCTAACTGGGGCCAACGTCCTGACTTTC.

CDR3 protein: CAWSVGRGRTEAFF. CDR3 bases: TGTGCCTGGAGTGTCGGAAGGGGGCGGACTGAAGCTTTCTTT. The J gene is TRBJ1-1, the V gene TRBV30; 7 bases fit TRBD1. This CDR3 has 14 amino acids. The trim removed 0 bases at V and 5 bases at J, leaving 6 bases unmatched. Germline V lookup: CDR1 GTSNPN, CDR2 SVGIG (reference sequence).

This chain joins TRBV28 and TRBJ1-4; 9 positions agree with TRBD1. The CDR3 contains 13 residues. V lost 5 bases and J lost 10; bases outside the gene matches: 5. Germline assignment: CDR1 MDHEN and CDR2 SYDVKM. The chain's CDR3 is CASSGGQGGKLFF. As DNA, the CDR3 is TGTGCCAGCAGTGGGGGACAGGGTGGAAAACTGTTTTTT.

The chain combines TRBV7-8 with TRBJ2-3; 11 bases map to TRBD2. V was pared by 2 bases and J by 3 bases, with 4 bases of the junction left unmatched. The CDR3 is 16 amino acids. Per the germline V gene, CDR1 is SGHVS and CDR2 is FQNEAQ. CDR3 in amino acids: CASSLSRLAGTDTQYF. The CDR3 nucleotides read TGTGCCAGCAGCTTATCCCGACTAGCGGGAACAGATACGCAGTATTTT.

The chain couples TRBV2 to TRBJ2-3; a possible D gene is TRBD1 (6 bases). There are 12 residues in the CDR3. V lost 7 bases to trimming and J lost 2 bases, with 7 bases between them. The germline gives CDR1 SNHLY, CDR2 FYNNEI. Here the CDR3 DNA reads TGTGCCAGCAAGGGGGACACAGATACGCAGTATTTT. This translates into CASKGDTDTQYF.

The CDR3 DNA sequence: TGTGCCAGCAACAACGGGGGGGAGCAGTTCTTC. Encoded protein: CASNNGGEQFF. The chain combines TRBV6-1 with TRBJ2-1, with 7 nucleotides matching TRBD2. Germline V gives CDR1 MNHNS, CDR2 SASEGT. The CDR3 totals 11 residues. The junction had 4 bases not matched to a gene; V was cut back by 7 bases and J by 10 bases.

This chain uses TRBV9 with TRBJ2-3, with 11 bases lining up with TRBD2. This CDR3 has 16 residues. Per the germline V gene, CDR1 is SGDLS and CDR2 is YYNGEE. The V segment lost 0 bases and the J segment 0 bases; nucleotides outside the gene matches: 0. The CDR3 loop is CASSVVAGGSTDTQYF. CDR3 DNA sequence: TGTGCCAGCAGCGTAGTAGCGGGAGGGAGCACAGATACGCAGTATTTT.

V is TRBV27 and J is TRBJ2-1, with TRBD1 matching 11 bases. V lost 2 bases and J lost 1; bases outside the gene matches: 4. Per the germline V gene, CDR1 is MNHEY and CDR2 is SMNVEV (reference sequence). The CDR3 has 17 residues. CDR3 residues: CASSLRGTGGSYNEQFF. The CDR3, as DNA: TGTGCCAGCAGTTTAAGGGGGACAGGGGGGTCCTACAATGAGCAGTTCTTC.

The chain carries TRBV11-2 and TRBJ2-3; 9 bases align to TRBD1. J gave up 0 bases and V 2 bases, and 3 bases lay outside the gene matches. The CDR3 sequence is 16 residues long. The V gene's germline CDR1 is SGHAT and CDR2 FQNNGV. The CDR3 DNA is TGTGCCAGCAGCTTACAGGGACAGGGAAGCACAGATACGCAGTATTTT. Translated, it gives CASSLQGQGSTDTQYF.

This chain uses TRBV11-2 with TRBJ2-5; TRBD1 is a possible D gene (6 bases). The germline V gene has CDR1 SGHAT and CDR2 FQNNGV. The CDR3 is 12 residues long. Deletions cut 5 bases from V and 4 bases from J, with 8 bases between. This CDR3 reads CASSNRVETQYF. The CDR3, as DNA: TGTGCCAGCAGCAACAGGGTAGAGACCCAGTACTTC.

The genes are TRBV27 and TRBJ1-1; 8 bases are shared with TRBD1. Germline V CDR1 and CDR2: MNHEY, SMNVEV (reference sequence). The ends lost 4 bases at V and 3 bases at J; junction bases unmatched: 7. This CDR3 has 15 residues. The DNA of the CDR3 is TGTGCCAGCAGTTCCAGGACAGGGAGGCACACTGAAGCTTTCTTT. Its protein product is CASSSRTGRHTEAFF.

The sample holds one count of this clone. The junction and the germline gene differ at one end; a read error may be behind it. The chain joins TRBV27 to TRBJ2-7; D remains ambiguous. The CDR3 runs 14 residues. Germline values: CDR1 MNHEY, CDR2 SMNVEV (reference sequence). The CDR3 sequence is CASGFRQASYEQYF. Written as DNA, the CDR3 is TGTGCCAGCGGTTTTAGGCAGGCCTCCTACGAGCAGTACTTC.

This chain links TRBV29-1 with TRBJ2-7, with a weak D call TRBD1 (6 bases). The CDR3 runs 12 residues. Germline V lookup: CDR1 SQVTM, CDR2 ANQGSEA. The V end was cut by 6 bases, the J end by 7 bases, with 16 bases between. The CDR3 DNA follows: TGCAGCGTGGCACAGGGCTCAGGGGAGCAGTACTTC. Translated: CSVAQGSGEQYF.

The chain has TRBV14 and TRBJ1-5, with TRBD1 identical over 8 bases. The germline V gene encodes CDR1 SGHDN and CDR2 FVKESK. After removal of 9 bases from V and 4 bases from J, the junction contained 5 bases not matched to a gene. This CDR3 is built from 13 residues. For the CDR3, the DNA is TGTGCCAGTCAGGGGGCCCCTAATCAGCCCCAGCATTTT. It specifies CASQGAPNQPQHF. The variable domain in full, completed from reference TRBV14 and TRBJ1-5, reads EAGVTQFPSHSVIEKGQTVTLRCDPISGHDNLYWYRRVMGKEIKFLLHFVKESKQDESGMPNNRFLAERTGGTYSTLKVQPAELEDSGVYFCASQGAPNQPQHFGDGTRLSIL.

The genes are TRBV7-3 and TRBJ1-6; unclear D gene. This CDR3 contains 14 residues. Per the germline V gene, CDR1 is SGHTA and CDR2 is FQGTGA. Trimming took off 3 bases at V and 3 bases at J, with 6 bases between the two ends. CDR3 coding DNA: TGTGCCAGCAGCTTGACACTCTATAATTCACCCCTCCACTTT. Protein product: CASSLTLYNSPLHF.

This chain joins TRBV6-6 and TRBJ2-7; 10 bases are a match to TRBD1. With V trimmed by 6 bases and J by 1 base, 6 bases remained unmatched. CDR1 and CDR2 from the germline V gene are MNHNY and SVGAGI (reference sequence). This CDR3 has 15 residues. DNA of the CDR3: TGTGCCAGCAGGGAGGGACAGGGGATATCCTACGAGCAGTACTTC. Amino acid sequence: CASREGQGISYEQYF.

The V and J genes are TRBV30 and TRBJ2-7; D might be TRBD1 (6 bases). V lost 4 bases and J 3 bases, leaving 16 bases between the germline ends. Germline values: CDR1 GTSNPN, CDR2 SVGIG (reference sequence). This CDR3 is 14 amino acids long. The CDR3 spells CAWKDAGTIYEQYF. CDR3 DNA: TGTGCCTGGAAAGATGCCGGGACAATCTACGAGCAGTACTTC.

The chain links TRBV28 to TRBJ2-1; 13 bases align to TRBD2. V lost 3 bases and J lost 5; bases outside the gene matches: 10. The CDR3 extends over 18 amino acids. CDR1 and CDR2 from the germline V gene are MDHEN and SYDVKM. For the CDR3, the DNA is TGTGCCAGCAGTTTCCCACTAGCGGGAGGGAAGATTGACAATGAGCAGTTCTTC. Its translation is CASSFPLAGGKIDNEQFF.

The chain combines TRBV9 with TRBJ2-3; 10 nucleotides agree with TRBD2. The CDR3 has 17 amino acids. The germline V gene has CDR1 SGDLS and CDR2 YYNGEE. Losses at the gene ends were 4 bases for V and 3 bases for J; bases not matched to a gene: 11. The CDR3 coding sequence is TGTGCCAGCAGCCCCCAGACTAGCGGGCAGGGTACAGATACGCAGTATTTT. The encoded protein is CASSPQTSGQGTDTQYF.

The chain couples TRBV7-2 to TRBJ2-3; TRBD2 aligns across 7 bases. CDR1 is SGHTA and CDR2 is FQGNSA in the germline V gene. Unmatched junction bases numbered 4, after V lost 1 base and J lost 3 bases. The CDR3 runs to 15 residues. The CDR3 is CASSLVGGRTDTQYF. CDR3 in DNA: TGTGCCAGCAGCTTAGTCGGCGGGAGAACAGATACGCAGTATTTT.